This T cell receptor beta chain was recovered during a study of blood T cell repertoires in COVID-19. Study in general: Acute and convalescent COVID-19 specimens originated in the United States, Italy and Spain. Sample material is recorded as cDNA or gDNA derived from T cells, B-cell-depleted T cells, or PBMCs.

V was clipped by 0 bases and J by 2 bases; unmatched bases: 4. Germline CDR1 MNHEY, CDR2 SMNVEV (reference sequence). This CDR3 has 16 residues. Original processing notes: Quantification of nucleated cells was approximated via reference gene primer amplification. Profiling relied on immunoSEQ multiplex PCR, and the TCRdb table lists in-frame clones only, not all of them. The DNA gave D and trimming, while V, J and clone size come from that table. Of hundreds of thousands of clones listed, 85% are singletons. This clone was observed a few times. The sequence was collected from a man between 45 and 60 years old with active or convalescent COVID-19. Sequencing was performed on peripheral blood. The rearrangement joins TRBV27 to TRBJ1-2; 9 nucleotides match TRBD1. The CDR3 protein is CASSLSTGQGNYGYTF. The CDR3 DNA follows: TGTGCCAGCAGTTTATCGACCGGACAGGGGAACTATGGCTACACCTTC.